This TCR beta chain was recorded in a study of beta chain features in type 1 diabetes. The CDR3 totals 15 residues. Trimming pared 0 bases from V and 6 bases from J, leaving 13 bases between. Germline values: CDR1 MGHRA, CDR2 YSYEKL. At least ten counts were recorded for this clone. Its antigen is currently unknown. Whole-study findings and limits: There was a moderate but significant shortening of TCRB CDR3s in all four CD4+ subsets of Type 1 diabetes patients. VDJ junctions in type 1 diabetes patients carried more deletions and fewer insertions.

What was sequenced were expressed TCRB transcripts, since all of the isolated RNA had been reverse transcribed. Libraries were prepared by immunoSEQ multiplex PCR; TCRdb keeps only in-frame clonotypes and omits some of them. The data contain 130,000 or so clones, roughly 10% of them singletons. The V and J genes are TRBV4-1 and TRBJ2-3; a possible D gene is TRBD2 (6 bases). The source material was central memory CD4+ T cells from blood. The receptor was isolated from a young man with type 1 diabetes. The CDR3 DNA follows: TGCGCCAGCAGCCAAGATGGGGGGTTTTTCGATACGCAGTATTTT. Protein sequence: CASSQDGGFFDTQYF.